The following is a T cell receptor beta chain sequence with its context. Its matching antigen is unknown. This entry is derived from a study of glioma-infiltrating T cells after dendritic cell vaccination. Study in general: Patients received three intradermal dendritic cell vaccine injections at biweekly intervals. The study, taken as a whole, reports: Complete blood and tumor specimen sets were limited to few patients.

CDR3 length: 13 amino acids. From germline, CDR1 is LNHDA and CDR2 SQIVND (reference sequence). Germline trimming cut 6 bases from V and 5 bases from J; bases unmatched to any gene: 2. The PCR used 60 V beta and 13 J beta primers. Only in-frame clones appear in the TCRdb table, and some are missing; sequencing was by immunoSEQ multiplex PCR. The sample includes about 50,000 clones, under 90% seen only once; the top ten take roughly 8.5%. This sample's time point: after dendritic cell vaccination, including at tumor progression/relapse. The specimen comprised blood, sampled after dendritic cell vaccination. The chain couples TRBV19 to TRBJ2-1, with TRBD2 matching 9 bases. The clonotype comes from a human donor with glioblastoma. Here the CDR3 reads CASRAGGHNEQFF. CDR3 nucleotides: TGTGCCAGTAGGGCGGGGGGGCACAATGAGCAGTTCTTC.